Included here is one TCR beta chain sequence, with context. Its antigen is not identified. Trimming removed 5 bases from V and 5 bases from J; junction bases left unmatched: 9. This CDR3 is built from 16 residues. The germline V gene has CDR1 WNHNN and CDR2 SYGVQD (reference sequence). Some clones are missing from TCRdb's copy, which holds only in-frame ones; the method was immunoSEQ multiplex PCR. Of around 190,000 clones in the sample, 80% to 90% were seen once. The sample comes from a study of T cell responses to AZD1222 COVID-19 vaccine. Study-level findings and limits: Possibly, clonal diversity was underestimated; donors were largely white British and included more females. Seropositive status at baseline applied to only a handful of AZD1222 recipients. Unmutated variant regions are reportedly targeted by nearly half of spike-specific TCRs.

The material sequenced was peripheral blood, taken on day 0 of AZD1222 vaccination. The TCR comes from an adult in good health. The V and J genes are TRBV10-1 and TRBJ2-3; TRBD1 aligns across 11 bases. In DNA, the CDR3 is TGCGCCAGCAGTACAATAGGACAGGGGGCTAGAGATACGCAGTATTTT. Translated, it gives CASSTIGQGARDTQYF.